This T cell receptor beta chain was profiled in a study of blood T cell repertoires in COVID-19. The wider study: Sites in the United States, Italy and Spain provided acute and convalescent COVID-19 samples. Nucleic acid was either cDNA or gDNA, and it came from T cells, B-cell-depleted T cells, or PBMCs.

CDR1 and CDR2 from the germline V gene are SGHNT and YYREEE (reference sequence). Losses at the gene ends were 4 bases for V and 12 bases for J; bases not matched to a gene: 12. The CDR3 length is 15 residues. The table lists this clone with a count of one. Original handling: From reference gene primer amplification, estimates of nucleated cell counts were derived. TCRdb keeps only in-frame clones here, not all; method: immunoSEQ multiplex PCR. V, J and clone size are taken as reported in that table, and D and trimming were inferred from the DNA itself. The sample lists about 62,000 clones; approximately 86% were seen once.

The source is a man aged 70 or older with acute or convalescent COVID-19. Sequencing was done on a sample of peripheral blood. The rearrangement joins TRBV5-4 to TRBJ2-1; TRBD2 aligns across 11 bases. The CDR3 nucleotides read TGTGCCAGCAGCCCTATAGCGGGAGGGACTGAGGGGCAGTTCTTC. Its protein product is CASSPIAGGTEGQFF.